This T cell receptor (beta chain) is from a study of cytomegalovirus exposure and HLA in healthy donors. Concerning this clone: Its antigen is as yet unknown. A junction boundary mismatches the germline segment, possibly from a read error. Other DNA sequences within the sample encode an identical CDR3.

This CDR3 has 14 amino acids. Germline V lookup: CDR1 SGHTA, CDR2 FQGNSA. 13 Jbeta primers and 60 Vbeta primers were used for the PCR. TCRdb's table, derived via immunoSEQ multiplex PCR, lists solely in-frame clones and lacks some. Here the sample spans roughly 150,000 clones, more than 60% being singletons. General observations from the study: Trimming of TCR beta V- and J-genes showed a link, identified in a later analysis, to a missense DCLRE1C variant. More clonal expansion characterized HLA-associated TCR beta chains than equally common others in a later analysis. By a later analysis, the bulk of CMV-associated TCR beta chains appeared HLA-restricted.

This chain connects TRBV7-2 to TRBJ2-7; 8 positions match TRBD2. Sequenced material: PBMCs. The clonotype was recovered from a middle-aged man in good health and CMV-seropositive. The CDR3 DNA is TGTGCCAGTAGCTTAGTAGCGGGGTCCTACGAGCAGTACTTC. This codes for CASSLVAGSYEQYF.